These T cell receptor beta chains were read from a single sample in a study of shared clonotypes between healthy human individuals. Profiling relied on immunoSEQ multiplex PCR, and the TCRdb table lists in-frame clones only, not all of them. Among about 1 million clones, roughly 80% were seen once, and the ten largest hold 1.2% to 1.5%. What was sequenced was memory CD4+ T cells sorted from blood. Source of these receptors: a man between 18 and 35 years old in good health. CDR3s include the opening cysteine and the closing phenylalanine or tryptophan. D genes are given only for firm matches. Not every row has a clone size; where given, it reads once, few, many or a size class.

D gene	J gene	V gene	clone size	CDR3 DNA	CDR3 protein
.	TRBJ1-5	TRBV19	.	TGTGCCAGTAGTATAGGGCGCTTGTCAGGGGAAGTTAGGATTTTGCATTTT	CASSIGRLSGEVRILHF
.	TRBJ2-3	TRBV7-8	.	TGTGCCAGCAGCTTACTTTCACGGACAGATACGCAGTATTTT	CASSLLSRTDTQYF
TRBD1	TRBJ1-6	TRBV5-1	once	TGCGCCAGCAGCTTGGGACAGGGTTATAATTCACCCCTCCGCTTT	CASSLGQGYNSPLRF
TRBD1	TRBJ2-2	TRBV4-3	.	TGCGCCAGCAGCCAAGGGGACAGGCGCTCGACCGGGGAGCTGTTTTTT	CASSQGDRRSTGELFF
.	TRBJ2-1	TRBV5-6	.	TGTGCCAGCAGCTTGGGCCAGTACAATGAGCAGTTCTTC	CASSLGQYNEQFF
.	TRBJ2-2	TRBV29-1	.	TGCAGCGTTGAAGAGCGGGAAAAGCGTGGGTCCGGGGAGCTGTTTTTT	CSVEEREKRGSGELFF
.	TRBJ2-2	TRBV18	.	TGTGCCAGCTCACCGCAGGGTAACATCGGGGAGCTGTTTTTT	CASSPQGNIGELFF
TRBD2	TRBJ2-5	TRBV27	.	TGTGCCAGCAGTCCCCTCCGGACCGCGGGGGGTGGCCAGTACTTC	CASSPLRTAGGGQYF
TRBD2	TRBJ2-3	TRBV28	.	TGTGCCAGCAGTTCGGCCAAGTTAGCGGGGGGAGGCACAGATACGCAGTATTTT	CASSSAKLAGGGTDTQYF
.	TRBJ2-7	TRBV5-1	.	TGCGCCAGCAGCGTAACGGGACGCTACTACGAGCAGTACTTC	CASSVTGRYYEQYF
.	TRBJ1-3	TRBV4-3	.	TGCGCCAGCAGCCAAGACAGGCTCTCTGGAAACACCATATATTTT	CASSQDRLSGNTIYF
.	TRBJ1-6	TRBV30	.	TGTGCCTGGAGTGGAGGGGTCGATTCACCCCTCCACTTT	CAWSGGVDSPLHF
.	TRBJ2-6	TRBV7-2	.	TGTGCCAGCAGCATCCGGGGTTCCTCTGGGGCCAACGTCCTGACTTTC	CASSIRGSSGANVLTF
.	TRBJ2-1	TRBV7-2	.	TGTGCCAGCAGTCTAATTGGCGGGGCCCCAAGCTCCTACAATGAGCAGTTCTTC	CASSLIGGAPSSYNEQFF
TRBD2	TRBJ2-1	TRBV27	.	TGTGCCAGCAGTTCCGGACCCAGGAGGAGCGGGAGTGATGAGCAGTTCTTC	CASSSGPRRSGSDEQFF
.	TRBJ2-5	TRBV29-1	.	TGCAGCGTTGACACAGATCAGACCCAGTACTTC	CSVDTDQTQYF
TRBD2	TRBJ2-3	TRBV28	.	TGTGCCAGCGGAGCGGGGGGCCACACAGATACGCAGTATTTT	CASGAGGHTDTQYF
.	TRBJ1-4	TRBV11-2	.	TGTGCCAGCAGCTTAGATCGAGGGACCAATCGTGAAAAACTGTTTTTT	CASSLDRGTNREKLFF
.	TRBJ1-1	TRBV10-1	few	TGCGCCAGCAGTGAAAGTGTCACCGACCCTTGGGGTGAAGCTTTCTTT	CASSESVTDPWGEAFF
.	TRBJ1-1	TRBV6-5	.	TGTGCCAGCATCAAACAGGGTAGCCCTGAAGCTTTCTTT	CASIKQGSPEAFF
.	TRBJ2-7	TRBV12-5	few	TGTGCTAGTGGTCCTGGGGCCGGCTCCTACGAGCAGTACTTC	CASGPGAGSYEQYF
.	TRBJ2-7	TRBV30	few	TGTGCCTGGAGTGGATCGTTTTGGCAGGCAGACGGAAAGCAGTACTTC	CAWSGSFWQADGKQYF